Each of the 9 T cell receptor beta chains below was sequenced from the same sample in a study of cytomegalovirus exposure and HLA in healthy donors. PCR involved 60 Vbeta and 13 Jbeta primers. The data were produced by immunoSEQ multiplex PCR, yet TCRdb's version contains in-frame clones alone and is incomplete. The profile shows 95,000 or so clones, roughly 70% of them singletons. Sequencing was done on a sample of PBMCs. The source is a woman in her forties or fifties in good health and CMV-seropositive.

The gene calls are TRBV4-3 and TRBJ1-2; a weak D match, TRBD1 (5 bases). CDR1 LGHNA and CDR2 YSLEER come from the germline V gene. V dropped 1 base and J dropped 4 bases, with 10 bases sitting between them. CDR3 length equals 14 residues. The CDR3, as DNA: TGCGCCAGCAGCCAAGGGGTGGGGGGCTATGGCTACACCTTC. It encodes CASSQGVGGYGYTF.

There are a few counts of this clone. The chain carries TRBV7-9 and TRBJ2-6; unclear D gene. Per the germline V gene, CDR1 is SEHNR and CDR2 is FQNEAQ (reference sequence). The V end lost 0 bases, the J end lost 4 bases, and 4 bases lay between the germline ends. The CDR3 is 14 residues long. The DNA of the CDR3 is TGTGCCAGCAGCTTAGCGGAGGGGGCCAACGTCCTGACTTTC. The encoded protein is CASSLAEGANVLTF. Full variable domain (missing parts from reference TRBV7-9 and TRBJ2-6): DTGVSQNPRHKITKRGQNVTFRCDPISEHNRLYWYRQTLGQGPEFLTYFQNEAQLEKSRLLSDRFSAERPKGSFSTLEIQRTEQGDSAMYLCASSLAEGANVLTFGAGSRLTVL.

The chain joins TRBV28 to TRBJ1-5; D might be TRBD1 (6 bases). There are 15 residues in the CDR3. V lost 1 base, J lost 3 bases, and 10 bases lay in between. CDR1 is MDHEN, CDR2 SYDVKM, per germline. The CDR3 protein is CASSLSGQLNQPQHF. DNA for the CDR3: TGTGCCAGCAGTTTATCAGGACAGCTCAATCAGCCCCAGCATTTT.

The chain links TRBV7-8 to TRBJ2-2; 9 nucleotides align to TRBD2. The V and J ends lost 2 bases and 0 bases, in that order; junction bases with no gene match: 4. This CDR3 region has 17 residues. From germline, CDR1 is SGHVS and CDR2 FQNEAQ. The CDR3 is CASSLTPSGANTGELFF. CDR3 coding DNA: TGTGCCAGCAGCTTAACTCCTAGCGGGGCGAACACCGGGGAGCTGTTTTTT.

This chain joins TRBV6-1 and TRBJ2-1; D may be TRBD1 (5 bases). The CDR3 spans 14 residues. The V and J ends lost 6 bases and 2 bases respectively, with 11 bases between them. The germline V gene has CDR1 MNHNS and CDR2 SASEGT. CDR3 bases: TGTGCCAGCAGGCTAGACAGCACCTACAATGAGCAGTTCTTC. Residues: CASRLDSTYNEQFF.

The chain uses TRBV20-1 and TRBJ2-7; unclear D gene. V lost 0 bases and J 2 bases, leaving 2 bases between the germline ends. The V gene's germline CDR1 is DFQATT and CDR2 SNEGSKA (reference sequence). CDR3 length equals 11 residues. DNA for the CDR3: TGCAGTGCTAGAGATACCTACGAGCAGTACTTC. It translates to CSARDTYEQYF.

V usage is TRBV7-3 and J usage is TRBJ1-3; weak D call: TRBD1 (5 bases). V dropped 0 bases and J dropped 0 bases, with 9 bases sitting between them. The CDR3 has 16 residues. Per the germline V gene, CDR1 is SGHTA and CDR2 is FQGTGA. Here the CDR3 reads CASSLTGGNSGNTIYF. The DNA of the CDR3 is TGTGCCAGCAGCTTAACGGGGGGGAACTCTGGAAACACCATATATTTT. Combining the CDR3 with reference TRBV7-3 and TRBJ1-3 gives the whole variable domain GAGVSQTPSNKVTEKGKYVELRCDPISGHTALYWYRQSLGQGPEFLIYFQGTGAADDSGLPNDRFFAVRPEGSVSTLKIQRTERGDSAVYLCASSLTGGNSGNTIYFGEGSWLTVV.

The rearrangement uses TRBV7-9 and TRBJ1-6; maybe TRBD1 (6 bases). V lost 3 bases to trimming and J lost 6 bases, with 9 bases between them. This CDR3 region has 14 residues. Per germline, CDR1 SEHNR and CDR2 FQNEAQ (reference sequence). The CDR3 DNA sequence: TGTGCCAGCAGCTTCGGACAGACTAATTCACCCCTCCACTTT. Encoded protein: CASSFGQTNSPLHF.

In DNA, the CDR3 is TGCGCCAGCAGCTTGGACCTGGACAGAGATTTCCGCGATGGCTACACCTTC. Translation: CASSLDLDRDFRDGYTF. This chain connects TRBV5-1 to TRBJ1-2; D is perhaps TRBD1 (6 bases). The CDR3 totals 17 residues. Germline V gene sequence: CDR1 SGHRS, CDR2 YFSETQ. V shed 0 bases and J shed 6 bases, with 21 bases lying between them.